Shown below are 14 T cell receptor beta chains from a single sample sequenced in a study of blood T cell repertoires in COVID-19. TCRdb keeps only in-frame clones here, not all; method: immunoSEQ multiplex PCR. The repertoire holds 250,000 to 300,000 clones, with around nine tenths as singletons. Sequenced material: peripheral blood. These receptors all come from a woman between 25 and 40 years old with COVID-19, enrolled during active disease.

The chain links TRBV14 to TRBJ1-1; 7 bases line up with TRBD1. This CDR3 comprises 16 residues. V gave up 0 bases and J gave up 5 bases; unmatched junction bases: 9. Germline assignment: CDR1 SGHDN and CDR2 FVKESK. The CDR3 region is CASSQERDRRWTEAFF. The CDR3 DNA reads TGTGCCAGCAGCCAAGAAAGGGACAGACGATGGACTGAAGCTTTCTTT. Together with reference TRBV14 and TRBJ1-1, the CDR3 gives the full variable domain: EAGVTQFPSHSVIEKGQTVTLRCDPISGHDNLYWYRRVMGKEIKFLLHFVKESKQDESGMPNNRFLAERTGGTYSTLKVQPAELEDSGVYFCASSQERDRRWTEAFFGQGTRLTVV.

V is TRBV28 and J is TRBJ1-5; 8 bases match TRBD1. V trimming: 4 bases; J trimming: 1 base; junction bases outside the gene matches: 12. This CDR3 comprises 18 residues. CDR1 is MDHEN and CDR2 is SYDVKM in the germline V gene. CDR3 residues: CASSSRTGFGLSNQPQHF. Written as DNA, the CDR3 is TGTGCCAGCAGTTCCCGGACAGGGTTTGGGTTGAGCAATCAGCCCCAGCATTTT. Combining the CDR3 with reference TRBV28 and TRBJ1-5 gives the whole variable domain DVKVTQSSRYLVKRTGEKVFLECVQDMDHENMFWYRQDPGLGLRLIYFSYDVKMKEKGDIPEGYSVSREKKERFSLILESASTNQTSMYLCASSSRTGFGLSNQPQHFGDGTRLSIL.

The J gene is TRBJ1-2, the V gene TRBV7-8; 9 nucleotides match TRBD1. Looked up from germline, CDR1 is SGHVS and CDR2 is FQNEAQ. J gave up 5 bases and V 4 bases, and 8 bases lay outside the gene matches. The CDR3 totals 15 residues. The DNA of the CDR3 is TGTGCCAGCAGCTCCCGGGACAGGGATTATTATGGCTACACCTTC. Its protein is CASSSRDRDYYGYTF.

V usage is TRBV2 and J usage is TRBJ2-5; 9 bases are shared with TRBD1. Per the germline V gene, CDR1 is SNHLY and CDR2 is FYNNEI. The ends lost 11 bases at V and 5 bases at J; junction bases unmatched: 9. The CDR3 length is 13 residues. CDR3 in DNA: TGTGCCGGACAGGGGAAGATAATGGAGACCCAGTACTTC. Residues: CAGQGKIMETQYF.

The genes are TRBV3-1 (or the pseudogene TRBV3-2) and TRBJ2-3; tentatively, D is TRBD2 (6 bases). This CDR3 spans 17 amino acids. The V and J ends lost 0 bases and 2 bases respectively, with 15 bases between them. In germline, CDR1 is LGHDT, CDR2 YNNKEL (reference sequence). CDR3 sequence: CASSQDAFRGSTDTQYF. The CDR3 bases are TGTGCCAGCAGCCAAGATGCGTTCCGGGGGTCCACAGATACGCAGTATTTT.

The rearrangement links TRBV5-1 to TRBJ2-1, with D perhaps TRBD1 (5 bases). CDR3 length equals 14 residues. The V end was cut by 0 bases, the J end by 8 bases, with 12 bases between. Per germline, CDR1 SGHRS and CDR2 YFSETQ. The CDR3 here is CASSLEVGAHEQFF. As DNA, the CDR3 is TGCGCCAGCAGCTTGGAGGTAGGGGCCCATGAGCAGTTCTTC.

CDR3 loop: CASSFGGDYGYTF. The CDR3 coding sequence is TGTGCCAGCAGTTTCGGGGGGGACTATGGCTACACCTTC. This chain links TRBV12-3 or TRBV12-4 with TRBJ1-2, with TRBD1 as a possible D gene (5 bases). Trimming pared 3 bases from V and 3 bases from J, leaving 8 bases between. This CDR3 comprises 13 residues.

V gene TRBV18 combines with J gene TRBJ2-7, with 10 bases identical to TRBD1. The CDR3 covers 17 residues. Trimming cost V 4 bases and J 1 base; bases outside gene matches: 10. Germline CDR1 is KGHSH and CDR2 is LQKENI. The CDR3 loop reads CASSRSGTGEFSYEQYF. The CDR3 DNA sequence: TGTGCCAGCTCACGATCCGGGACAGGGGAGTTTTCCTACGAGCAGTACTTC.

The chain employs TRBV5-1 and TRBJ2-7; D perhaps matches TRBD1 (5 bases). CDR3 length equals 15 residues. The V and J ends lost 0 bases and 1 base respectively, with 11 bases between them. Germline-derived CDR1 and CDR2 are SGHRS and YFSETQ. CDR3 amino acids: CASSLGQQLSYEQYF. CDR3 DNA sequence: TGCGCCAGCAGCTTGGGACAGCAACTTTCCTACGAGCAGTACTTC.

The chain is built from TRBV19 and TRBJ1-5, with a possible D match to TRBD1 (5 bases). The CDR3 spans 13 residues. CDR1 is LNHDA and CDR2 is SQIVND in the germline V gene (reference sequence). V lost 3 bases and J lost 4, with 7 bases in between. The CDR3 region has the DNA TGTGCCAGTAGTATTAGGACAAATCAGCCCCAGCATTTT. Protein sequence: CASSIRTNQPQHF.

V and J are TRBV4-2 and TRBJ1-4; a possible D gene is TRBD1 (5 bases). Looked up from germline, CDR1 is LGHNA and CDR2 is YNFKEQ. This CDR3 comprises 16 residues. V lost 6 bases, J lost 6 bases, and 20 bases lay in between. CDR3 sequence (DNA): TGTGCCAGCAGGTCCAGGGAAGAGACGCTTTATGAAAAACTGTTTTTT. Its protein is CASRSREETLYEKLFF.

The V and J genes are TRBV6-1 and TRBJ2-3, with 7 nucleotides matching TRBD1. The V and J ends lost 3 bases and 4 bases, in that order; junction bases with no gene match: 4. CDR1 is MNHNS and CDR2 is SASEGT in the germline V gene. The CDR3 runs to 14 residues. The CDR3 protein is CASSDLQGSDTQYF. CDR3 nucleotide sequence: TGTGCCAGCAGTGACCTACAGGGGTCAGATACGCAGTATTTT.

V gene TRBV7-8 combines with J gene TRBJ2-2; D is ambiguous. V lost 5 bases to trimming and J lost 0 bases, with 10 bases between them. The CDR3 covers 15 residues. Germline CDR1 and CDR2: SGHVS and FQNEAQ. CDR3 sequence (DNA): TGTGCCAGCAGCCCCGAGAACGCGAACACCGGGGAGCTGTTTTTT. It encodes CASSPENANTGELFF. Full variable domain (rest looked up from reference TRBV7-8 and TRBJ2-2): GAGVSQSPRYKVAKRGQDVALRCDPISGHVSLFWYQQALGQGPEFLTYFQNEAQLDKSGLPSDRFFAERPEGSVSTLKIQRTQQEDSAVYLCASSPENANTGELFFGEGSRLTVL.

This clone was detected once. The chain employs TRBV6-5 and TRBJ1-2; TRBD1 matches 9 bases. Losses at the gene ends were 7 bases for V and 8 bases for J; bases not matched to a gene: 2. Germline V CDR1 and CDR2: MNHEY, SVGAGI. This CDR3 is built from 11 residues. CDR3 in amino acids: CASNRGPGYTF. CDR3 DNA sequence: TGTGCCAGCAACAGGGGGCCAGGCTACACCTTC.